The next 31 T cell receptor beta chains were all read from a single sample in a study of blood T cell repertoires in COVID-19. Profiled with immunoSEQ multiplex PCR; TCRdb holds only in-frame clones, not every one. The sample holds approximately 300,000 clones, about 89% seen once. Source material: peripheral blood. The source is a man under 40 with acute or convalescent COVID-19.

The genes are TRBV5-1 and TRBJ1-1, with D possibly being TRBD1 (6 bases). Germline assignment: CDR1 SGHRS and CDR2 YFSETQ. The V gene lost 2 bases and the J gene lost 3 bases, with 11 bases spanning the gap. The CDR3 sequence is 14 residues long. The CDR3 sequence is CASSLTGYDTEAFF. For the CDR3, the DNA is TGCGCCAGCAGCTTAACAGGGTACGACACTGAAGCTTTCTTT.

CDR3 nucleotides: TGTGCCAGCAGGCGGGACAGCCCCGAGTACACCTTC. It specifies CASRRDSPEYTF. The rearrangement uses TRBV6-6 and TRBJ1-2; 7 bases map to TRBD1. Trimming cost V 6 bases and J 11 bases; bases outside gene matches: 9. The germline V gene has CDR1 MNHNY and CDR2 SVGAGI (reference sequence). This CDR3 spans 12 amino acids.

This sequence joins TRBV5-1 and TRBJ2-2, with 7 bases lining up with TRBD2. Germline V gives CDR1 SGHRS, CDR2 YFSETQ. Trimming at V came to 5 bases and at J to 0 bases, leaving 10 bases not matched to a gene. This CDR3 region has 17 residues. The CDR3 nucleotides read TGCGCCAGCAGGGGAGGCGGGGGTGTTACGAACACCGGGGAGCTGTTTTTT. Protein: CASRGGGGVTNTGELFF.

On this clone: The same CDR3 arises from other DNA sequences in this sample as well. The rearrangement links TRBV9 to TRBJ2-1; D possibly corresponds to TRBD1 (5 bases). In germline, CDR1 is SGDLS, CDR2 YYNGEE. V was clipped by 1 base and J by 0 bases, with 8 bases between them. The CDR3 consists of 15 residues. The CDR3 sequence: CASSVTGNSYNEQFF. CDR3 nucleotide sequence: TGTGCCAGCAGCGTAACAGGCAACTCCTACAATGAGCAGTTCTTC.

The chain has TRBV18 and TRBJ2-1; 7 nucleotides match TRBD2. V shed 5 bases and J 5 bases; nucleotides not matched to a gene: 6. This CDR3 comprises 14 residues. Germline CDR1 KGHSH, CDR2 LQKENI. CDR3: CASSWGGSDNEQFF. For the CDR3, the DNA is TGTGCCAGCTCATGGGGAGGGTCCGACAATGAGCAGTTCTTC.

V usage is TRBV6-5 and J usage is TRBJ1-6; 7 positions agree with TRBD1. There are 15 residues in the CDR3. V trimming: 10 bases; J trimming: 8 bases; junction bases outside the gene matches: 14. CDR1 MNHEY and CDR2 SVGAGI come from the germline V gene. CDR3: CATRSGNRGDSPLHF. The CDR3 DNA follows: TGTGCCACGCGGTCGGGCAACAGGGGTGATTCACCCCTCCACTTT.

The chain couples TRBV4-1 to TRBJ2-1, with TRBD1 as a possible D gene (5 bases). Per the germline V gene, CDR1 is MGHRA and CDR2 is YSYEKL. CDR3 length: 15 amino acids. V was clipped by 1 base and J by 2 bases, with 9 bases between them. The CDR3 DNA is TGCGCCAGCAGCCAAGGGGGCATCACCTACAATGAGCAGTTCTTC. Translation: CASSQGGITYNEQFF.

The chain uses TRBV19 and TRBJ2-3; 10 bases line up with TRBD2. The CDR3 sequence is 16 residues long. With 8 bases clipped from V and 2 bases from J, the junction kept 10 bases outside the gene matches. The germline V gene encodes CDR1 LNHDA and CDR2 SQIVND (reference sequence). DNA of the CDR3: TGTGCCAGTCTTGGGGCTAGCGGGGGCTCCACAGATACGCAGTATTTT. It translates to CASLGASGGSTDTQYF.

The chain joins TRBV13 to TRBJ2-3; 8 bases line up with TRBD2. Germline CDR1 PRHDT, CDR2 FYEKMQ (reference sequence). Unmatched junction bases numbered 13, after V lost 2 bases and J lost 0 bases. The length of the CDR3 is 19 residues. Written as DNA, the CDR3 is TGTGCCAGCAGCTTAAGGGTGGCGGGGGGCCGCCTTAGCACAGATACGCAGTATTTT. Its protein is CASSLRVAGGRLSTDTQYF.

The chain uses TRBV10-2 and TRBJ2-1; tentatively, D is TRBD2 (6 bases). CDR3 length: 16 amino acids. Trimming stripped 0 bases from V and 5 bases from J, with 14 bases between. Germline-derived CDR1 and CDR2 are WSHSY and SAAADI. The CDR3 is CASSESSSVPNNEQFF. The CDR3 DNA is TGCGCCAGCAGTGAGTCTTCTAGCGTTCCAAACAATGAGCAGTTCTTC.

This sequence joins TRBV6-1 and TRBJ1-5; no clear D gene. The CDR3 is 16 residues long. Trimming took off 2 bases at V and 6 bases at J, with 17 bases between the two ends. Germline V gene data show CDR1 as MNHNS and CDR2 as SASEGT. DNA of the CDR3: TGTGCCAGCAGTGAATCCCCCCTACCGGTCGCTCAGCCCCAGCATTTT. Translation: CASSESPLPVAQPQHF.

The chain carries TRBV6-1 and TRBJ2-3; 10 positions agree with TRBD2. The V gene end was trimmed by 4 bases and the J gene end by 2 bases; junction bases not matched to a gene: 9. This CDR3 is 17 amino acids long. CDR1 is MNHNS, CDR2 SASEGT, per germline. CDR3 DNA sequence: TGTGCCAGCAGTGTAACCGTAGCGGGGGGAATCACAGATACGCAGTATTTT. Translated: CASSVTVAGGITDTQYF.

J is TRBJ2-7 and V is TRBV5-1, with a weak D call TRBD1 (6 bases). The germline V gene has CDR1 SGHRS and CDR2 YFSETQ. The CDR3 is 15 residues long. Trimming stripped 1 base from V and 3 bases from J, with 14 bases between. The CDR3 loop is CASSLSTGPLYEQYF. As DNA, the CDR3 is TGCGCCAGCAGCTTGTCCACAGGGCCCCTCTACGAGCAGTACTTC.

This chain joins TRBV5-8 and TRBJ2-5; tentatively, D is TRBD2 (5 bases). This CDR3 is built from 18 residues. V lost 4 bases and J 2 bases, leaving 24 bases between the germline ends. The V gene's germline CDR1 is SGHTS and CDR2 YDEGEE. CDR3 in amino acids: CASSPLLRDHLPQETQYF. CDR3 bases: TGTGCCAGCAGCCCCCTCCTCCGGGATCACCTCCCGCAAGAGACCCAGTACTTC.

The rearrangement joins TRBV7-2 to TRBJ2-1; TRBD2 matches 11 bases. This CDR3 has 18 amino acids. Per germline, CDR1 SGHTA and CDR2 FQGNSA. V gave up 1 base and J gave up 7 bases; unmatched junction bases: 12. The CDR3 region is CASSLVVWGSGRANEQFF. The CDR3 nucleotides are TGTGCCAGCAGCTTAGTAGTATGGGGTAGCGGGAGGGCTAATGAGCAGTTCTTC.

The V call is TRBV4-1, the J call TRBJ2-4; perhaps TRBD1 as D (6 bases). The germline V gene encodes CDR1 MGHRA and CDR2 YSYEKL. The CDR3 is made up of 16 amino acids. Trimming cost V 2 bases and J 1 base, with 12 bases left between them. Here the CDR3 reads CASSQWAGEAKNIQYF. As DNA, the CDR3 is TGCGCCAGCAGCCAATGGGCAGGGGAGGCCAAAAACATTCAGTACTTC.

V and J are TRBV28 and TRBJ2-7, with 15 bases matching TRBD2. CDR3 length: 15 amino acids. V shed 10 bases and J 11 bases; nucleotides not matched to a gene: 15. CDR1 and CDR2 (germline): MDHEN, SYDVKM. The DNA for the CDR3 is TGTGCCATCAGATCCACCGGGACTAGCGGGAGGCCAGAGTACTTC. This sequence encodes CAIRSTGTSGRPEYF.

The chain links TRBV5-1 to TRBJ1-2, with TRBD1 identical over 7 bases. This CDR3 comprises 14 residues. Germline CDR1 SGHRS, CDR2 YFSETQ. The J segment lost 5 bases and the V segment lost 3 bases, leaving 7 bases of the junction unmatched. The CDR3 loop reads CASSSTGAKYGYTF. CDR3 nucleotide sequence: TGCGCCAGCAGCTCCACAGGGGCGAAGTATGGCTACACCTTC.

The chain is built from TRBV7-3 and TRBJ1-2; no reliable D call. Per the germline V gene, CDR1 is SGHTA and CDR2 is FQGTGA. The CDR3 is 16 residues long. Trimming removed 6 bases at V and 8 bases at J, with 25 bases between. The CDR3 region is CASRPSPGGLLFGYTF. Here the CDR3 DNA reads TGTGCCAGCAGGCCTTCTCCAGGCGGACTACTCTTCGGCTACACCTTC.

The chain employs TRBV15 and TRBJ1-5; no clear D gene. Trimming cost V 0 bases and J 9 bases, with 6 bases left between them. In germline, CDR1 is LNHNV, CDR2 YYDKDF (reference sequence). There are 12 residues in the CDR3. The CDR3, as DNA: TGTGCCACCAGCAGAGATGCGGGGCCCCAGCATTTT. It translates to CATSRDAGPQHF.

The CDR3 nucleotides are TGTGCCAGCAGCAAGGGACAGGGCGGTGATGGCTACACCTTC. This encodes CASSKGQGGDGYTF. V and J are TRBV11-3 and TRBJ1-2, with 9 bases aligning to TRBD1. Germline CDR1 and CDR2: SGHNT and YENEEA. The CDR3 consists of 14 residues. Trimming removed 5 bases from V and 6 bases from J; junction bases left unmatched: 7.

This chain uses TRBV2 with TRBJ2-3; 8 bases fit TRBD2. The V gene's germline CDR1 is SNHLY and CDR2 FYNNEI. V lost 6 bases, J lost 5 bases, and 7 bases stayed unmatched. This CDR3 region has 14 residues. This chain's CDR3 is CASRIIGGGDTQYF. The CDR3 DNA follows: TGTGCCAGCAGGATTATCGGGGGGGGAGATACGCAGTATTTT.

The CDR3 loop reads CASSLDLGQGSYEQYF. Written as DNA, the CDR3 is TGTGCCAGCAGCTTGGATCTCGGACAGGGCTCCTACGAGCAGTACTTC. The V call is TRBV11-1, the J call TRBJ2-7; TRBD1 matches 8 bases. The V gene's germline CDR1 is SGHAT and CDR2 FQDESV (reference sequence). The J segment lost 0 bases and the V segment lost 3 bases, leaving 7 bases of the junction unmatched. The CDR3 length is 16 residues.

The V and J genes are TRBV19 and TRBJ1-1; unclear D gene. The germline CDR1 and CDR2 sequences are LNHDA and SQIVND (reference sequence). The CDR3 has 13 residues. The germline V and J ends were trimmed by 8 bases and 4 bases, with 14 bases remaining between them. CDR3 amino acids: CASRRGSGTEAFF. The CDR3 DNA follows: TGTGCCAGTCGCCGGGGTAGCGGCACTGAAGCTTTCTTT.

The genes are TRBV27 and TRBJ2-1, with 8 positions matching TRBD1. Germline V gives CDR1 MNHEY, CDR2 SMNVEV (reference sequence). CDR3 length: 17 amino acids. The junction had 10 bases not matched to a gene; V was cut back by 5 bases and J by 1 base. The CDR3 is CASSKMTGTGSYNEQFF. The CDR3 DNA reads as TGTGCCAGCAGTAAAATGACCGGGACAGGTTCCTACAATGAGCAGTTCTTC.

The genes are TRBV6-5 and TRBJ2-1, with D perhaps matching TRBD1 (6 bases). Germline V gene sequence: CDR1 MNHEY, CDR2 SVGAGI. V gave up 6 bases and J gave up 6 bases, with 12 bases separating them. The CDR3 runs 13 residues. CDR3 amino acids: CASSKTGINEQFF. Written as DNA, the CDR3 is TGTGCCAGCAGCAAGACAGGTATCAATGAGCAGTTCTTC.

This chain connects TRBV9 to TRBJ2-5; TRBD1 matches at 8 bases. The CDR3 totals 14 residues. Germline V gene lookup returns CDR1 SGDLS and CDR2 YYNGEE. With 5 bases clipped from V and 5 bases from J, the junction kept 8 bases outside the gene matches. The CDR3 here is CASSDGQGGETQYF. The CDR3 region has the DNA TGTGCCAGCAGTGACGGACAGGGCGGCGAGACCCAGTACTTC.

The V gene is TRBV19, the J gene TRBJ1-2, with TRBD1 identical over 11 bases. This CDR3 contains 15 residues. Trimming removed 6 bases from V and 2 bases from J; junction bases left unmatched: 5. Germline lookup yields CDR1 LNHDA and CDR2 SQIVND (reference sequence). The CDR3 nucleotides read TGTGCCAGTAGACCGGGACAGGGGGTAAACTATGGCTACACCTTC. This codes for CASRPGQGVNYGYTF. The variable domain in full, completed from reference TRBV19 and TRBJ1-2, reads DGGITQSPKYLFRKEGQNVTLSCEQNLNHDAMYWYRQDPGQGLRLIYYSQIVNDFQKGDIAEGYSVSREKKESFPLTVTSAQKNPTAFYLCASRPGQGVNYGYTFGSGTRLTVV.

The CDR3 DNA follows: TGCGCCAGCAGCACCCGGACACTATTAGATGGCGCTTTCTTT. It is translated as CASSTRTLLDGAFF. The J gene is TRBJ1-1, the V gene TRBV4-1; perhaps TRBD1 as D (5 bases). Deletions cut 5 bases from V and 11 bases from J, with 21 bases between. CDR1 is MGHRA and CDR2 is YSYEKL in the germline V gene. The CDR3 has 14 amino acids.

This clone was seen more than once but under ten times. The rearrangement joins TRBV7-9 to TRBJ1-5; D might be TRBD1 (5 bases). Germline V gives CDR1 SEHNR, CDR2 FQNEAQ (reference sequence). V was cut by 1 base and J by 2 bases, with 6 bases left in between. This CDR3 is built from 14 residues. The CDR3 reads CASSLGGGNQPQHF. DNA of the CDR3: TGTGCCAGCAGCTTAGGGGGGGGCAATCAGCCCCAGCATTTT.

This clone was found once. The rearrangement joins TRBV6-5 to TRBJ2-7; TRBD1 matches 11 bases. The CDR3 consists of 16 residues. Unmatched junction bases numbered 8, after V lost 2 bases and J lost 5 bases. The germline V gene has CDR1 MNHEY and CDR2 SVGAGI. The DNA of the CDR3 is TGTGCCAGCAGTTACCCGAGGACAGGGGGCATCCACGAGCAGTACTTC. Amino acids: CASSYPRTGGIHEQYF.